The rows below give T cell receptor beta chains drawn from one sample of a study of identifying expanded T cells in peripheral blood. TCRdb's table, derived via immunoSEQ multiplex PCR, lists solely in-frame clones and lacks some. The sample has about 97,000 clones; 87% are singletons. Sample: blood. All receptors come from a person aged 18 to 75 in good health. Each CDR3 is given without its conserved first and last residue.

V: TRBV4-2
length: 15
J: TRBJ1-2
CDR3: ASSQTPGQNTNYGYT

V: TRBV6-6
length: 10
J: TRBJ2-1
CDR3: ASSFEYNEQF

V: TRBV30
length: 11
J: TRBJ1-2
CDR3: AWSVQAAYGYT

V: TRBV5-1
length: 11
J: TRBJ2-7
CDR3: ASSSSRGYEQY

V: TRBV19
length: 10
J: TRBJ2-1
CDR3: ASSVVYNEQF

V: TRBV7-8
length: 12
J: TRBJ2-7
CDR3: ASSQDRTGGAQY

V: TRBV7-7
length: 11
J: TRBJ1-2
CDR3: ASSKKPYDGYT

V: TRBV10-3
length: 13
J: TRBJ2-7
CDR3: AIHHQGQEPYEQY

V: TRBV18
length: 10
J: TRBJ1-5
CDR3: ASSLDSQPQH

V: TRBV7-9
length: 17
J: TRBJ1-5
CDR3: ASSLDRTLSGPSNQPQH

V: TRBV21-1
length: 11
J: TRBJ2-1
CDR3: ASSKWSQNEQF

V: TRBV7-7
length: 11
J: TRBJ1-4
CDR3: ASSPRLDGKLF

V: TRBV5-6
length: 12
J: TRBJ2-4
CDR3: ASSLAPIGRVQY

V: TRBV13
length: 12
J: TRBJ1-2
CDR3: ASSTGTAPYGYT

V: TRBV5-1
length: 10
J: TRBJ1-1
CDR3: ASSFRDTEAF

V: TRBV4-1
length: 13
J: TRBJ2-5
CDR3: ASSQDLGGRETQY

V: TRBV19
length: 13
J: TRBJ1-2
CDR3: ASSIVPGSNYGYT

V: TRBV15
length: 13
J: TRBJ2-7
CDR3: ATSRYGGQPYEQY

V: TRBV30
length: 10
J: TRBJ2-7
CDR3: AWSVHWYEQY

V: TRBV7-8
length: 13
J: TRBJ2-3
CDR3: ASSTDRQRADTQY

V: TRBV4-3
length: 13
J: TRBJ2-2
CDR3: ASSQQGLNTGELF

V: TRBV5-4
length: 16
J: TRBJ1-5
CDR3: ASSLADISKVGNQPQH

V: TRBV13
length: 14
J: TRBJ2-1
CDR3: ASSLRIRGQGYSQF

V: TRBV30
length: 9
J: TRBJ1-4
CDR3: AWSVGEKLF

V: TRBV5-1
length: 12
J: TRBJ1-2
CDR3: ASSLVDRTYGYT

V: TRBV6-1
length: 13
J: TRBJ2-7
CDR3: ASSESGDFLGEQY